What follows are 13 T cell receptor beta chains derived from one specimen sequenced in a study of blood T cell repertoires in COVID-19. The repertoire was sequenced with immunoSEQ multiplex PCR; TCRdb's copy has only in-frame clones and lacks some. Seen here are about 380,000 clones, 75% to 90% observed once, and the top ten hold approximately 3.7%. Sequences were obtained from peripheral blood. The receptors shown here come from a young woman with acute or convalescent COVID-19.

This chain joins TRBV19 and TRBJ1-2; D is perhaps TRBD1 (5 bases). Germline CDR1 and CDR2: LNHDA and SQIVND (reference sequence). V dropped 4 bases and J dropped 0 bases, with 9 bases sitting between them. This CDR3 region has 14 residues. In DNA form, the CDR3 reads TGTGCCAGTAGTAAACAGGCCGCTAACTATGGCTACACCTTC. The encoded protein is CASSKQAANYGYTF. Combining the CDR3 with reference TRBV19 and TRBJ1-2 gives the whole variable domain DGGITQSPKYLFRKEGQNVTLSCEQNLNHDAMYWYRQDPGQGLRLIYYSQIVNDFQKGDIAEGYSVSREKKESFPLTVTSAQKNPTAFYLCASSKQAANYGYTFGSGTRLTVV.

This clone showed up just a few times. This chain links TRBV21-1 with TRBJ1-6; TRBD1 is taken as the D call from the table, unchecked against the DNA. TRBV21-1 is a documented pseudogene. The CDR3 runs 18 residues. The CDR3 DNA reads TGTGCCAGCAGTGAAAAGACGGTAGGGACAGGGGAGCATTCACCCCTCCACTTT. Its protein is CASSEKTVGTGEHSPLHF.

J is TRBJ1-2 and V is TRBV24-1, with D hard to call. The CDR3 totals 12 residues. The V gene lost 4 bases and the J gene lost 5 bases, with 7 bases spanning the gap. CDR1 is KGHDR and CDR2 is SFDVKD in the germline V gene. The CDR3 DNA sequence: TGTGCCACCAGTGACACGGGTTATGGCTACACCTTC. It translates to CATSDTGYGYTF.

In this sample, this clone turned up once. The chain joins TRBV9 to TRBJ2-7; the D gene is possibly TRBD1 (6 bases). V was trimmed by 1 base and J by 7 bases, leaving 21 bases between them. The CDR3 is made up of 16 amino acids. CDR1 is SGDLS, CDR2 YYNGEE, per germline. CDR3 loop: CASSVSPSPRGDEQYF. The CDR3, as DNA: TGTGCCAGCAGCGTATCCCCATCTCCCAGGGGCGATGAGCAGTACTTC.

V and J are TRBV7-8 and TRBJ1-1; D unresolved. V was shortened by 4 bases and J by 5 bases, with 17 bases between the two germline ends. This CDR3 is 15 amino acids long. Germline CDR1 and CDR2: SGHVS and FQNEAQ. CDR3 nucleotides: TGTGCCAGCAGCTCCGGACTGTTTTTAGGGACTGAAGCTTTCTTT. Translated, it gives CASSSGLFLGTEAFF.

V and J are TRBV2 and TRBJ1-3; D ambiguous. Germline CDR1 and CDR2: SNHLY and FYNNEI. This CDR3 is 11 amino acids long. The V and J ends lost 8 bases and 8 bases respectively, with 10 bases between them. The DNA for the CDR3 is TGTGCCAGCGGTGTCACAGACACCATATATTTT. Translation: CASGVTDTIYF. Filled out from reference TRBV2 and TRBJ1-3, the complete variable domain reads EPEVTQTPSHQVTQMGQEVILRCVPISNHLYFYWYRQILGQKVEFLVSFYNNEISEKSEIFDDQFSVERPDGSNFTLKIRSTKLEDSAMYFCASGVTDTIYFGEGSWLTVV.

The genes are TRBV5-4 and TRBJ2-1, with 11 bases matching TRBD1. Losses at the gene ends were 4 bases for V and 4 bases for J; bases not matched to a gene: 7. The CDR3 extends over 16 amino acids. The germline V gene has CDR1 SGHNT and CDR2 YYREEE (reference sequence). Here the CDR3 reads CASSHPGQGGYNEQFF. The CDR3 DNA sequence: TGTGCCAGCAGCCACCCGGGACAGGGGGGTTACAATGAGCAGTTCTTC.

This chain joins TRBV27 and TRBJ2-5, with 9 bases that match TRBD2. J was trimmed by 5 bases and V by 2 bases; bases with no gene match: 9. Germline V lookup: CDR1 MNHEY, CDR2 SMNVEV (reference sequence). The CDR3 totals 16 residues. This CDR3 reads CASSLGPSGKGETQYF. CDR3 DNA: TGTGCCAGCAGTTTAGGGCCTAGCGGGAAGGGGGAGACCCAGTACTTC.

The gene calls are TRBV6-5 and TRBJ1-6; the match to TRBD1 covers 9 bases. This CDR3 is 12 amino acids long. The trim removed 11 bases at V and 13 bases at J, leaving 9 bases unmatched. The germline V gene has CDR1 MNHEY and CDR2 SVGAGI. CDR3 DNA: TGTGCCGGAGGGACAGGGCTTTATCCCCTCCACTTT. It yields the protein CAGGTGLYPLHF.

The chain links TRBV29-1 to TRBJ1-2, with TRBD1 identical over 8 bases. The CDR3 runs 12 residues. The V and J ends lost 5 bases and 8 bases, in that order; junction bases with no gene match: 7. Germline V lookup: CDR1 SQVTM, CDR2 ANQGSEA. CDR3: CSVNRGAGGYTF. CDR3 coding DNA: TGCAGCGTTAACAGGGGGGCTGGAGGCTACACCTTC.

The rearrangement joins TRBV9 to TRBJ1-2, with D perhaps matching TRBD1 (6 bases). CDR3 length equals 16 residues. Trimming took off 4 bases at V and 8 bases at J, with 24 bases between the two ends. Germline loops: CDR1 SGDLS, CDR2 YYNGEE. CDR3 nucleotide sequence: TGTGCCAGCAGCCTCCAAGGAGACAGGCAACTCGCCGGCTACACCTTC. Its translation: CASSLQGDRQLAGYTF.

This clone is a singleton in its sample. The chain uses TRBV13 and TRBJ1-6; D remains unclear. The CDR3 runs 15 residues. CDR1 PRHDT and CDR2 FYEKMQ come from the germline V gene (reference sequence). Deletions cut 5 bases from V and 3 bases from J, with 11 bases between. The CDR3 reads CASSPARGYNSPLHF. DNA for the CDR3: TGTGCCAGCAGCCCCGCCCGGGGCTATAATTCACCCCTCCACTTT. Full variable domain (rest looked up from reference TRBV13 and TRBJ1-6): AAGVIQSPRHLIKEKRETATLKCYPIPRHDTVYWYQQGPGQDPQFLISFYEKMQSDKGSIPDRFSAQQFSDYHSELNMSSLELGDSALYFCASSPARGYNSPLHFGNGTRLTVT.

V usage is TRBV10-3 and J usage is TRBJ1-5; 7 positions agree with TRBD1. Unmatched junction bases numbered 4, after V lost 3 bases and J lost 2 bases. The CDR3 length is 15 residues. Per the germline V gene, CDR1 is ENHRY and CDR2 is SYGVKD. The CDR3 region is CAISDGGGGNQPQHF. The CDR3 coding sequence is TGTGCCATCAGTGATGGAGGGGGCGGCAATCAGCCCCAGCATTTT.